What follows are 15 T cell receptor beta chains derived from one specimen sequenced in a study of cytomegalovirus exposure and HLA in healthy donors. Assay: immunoSEQ multiplex PCR; the TCRdb copy retains only in-frame clones and omits some. In the table there are about 120,000 clones, roughly 90% of which are singletons. The sample taken for sequencing was PBMCs. The receptors originated from a woman between 18 and 30 years old in good health and CMV-seropositive.

This chain connects TRBV29-1 to TRBJ2-7; 9 nucleotides agree with TRBD2. The CDR3 contains 13 residues. Germline trimming cut 7 bases from V and 3 bases from J; bases unmatched to any gene: 7. Germline loops: CDR1 SQVTM, CDR2 ANQGSEA. For the CDR3, the DNA is TGCAGCGCCATTCCAGCGGGAGGCTACGAGCAGTACTTC. Its protein is CSAIPAGGYEQYF.

This clone has just one count. CDR3 DNA sequence: TGTGCCAGCAGCGTATTGGAGAACATGAACACTGAAGCTTTCTTT. This gives the protein CASSVLENMNTEAFF. The rearrangement links TRBV9 to TRBJ1-1, with D hard to call. Per germline, CDR1 SGDLS and CDR2 YYNGEE. This CDR3 region has 15 residues. Trimming cost V 1 base and J 0 bases, with 10 bases left between them.

This chain connects TRBV7-9 to TRBJ1-3; 7 bases agree with TRBD1. This CDR3 has 16 amino acids. The germline V gene has CDR1 SEHNR and CDR2 FQNEAQ (reference sequence). V dropped 5 bases and J dropped 0; count of bases not matched to a gene: 7. The CDR3 DNA sequence: TGTGCCAGCAGCCCCTACAGGGGTGTCTCTGGAAACACCATATATTTT. Encoded protein: CASSPYRGVSGNTIYF.

The chain joins TRBV5-1 to TRBJ2-7; 9 bases are shared with TRBD2. Per the germline V gene, CDR1 is SGHRS and CDR2 is YFSETQ. The CDR3 is made up of 14 amino acids. Trimming cost V 4 bases and J 5 bases; bases outside gene matches: 7. In nucleotides, the CDR3 is TGCGCCAGCAGCACCCGGGCTAGCGGGAACGAGCAGTACTTC. Its protein is CASSTRASGNEQYF.

The chain couples TRBV11-2 to TRBJ2-1; the D is unclear. CDR3 length equals 15 residues. Germline V gives CDR1 SGHAT, CDR2 FQNNGV. V was clipped by 10 bases and J by 5 bases, with 21 bases between them. CDR3 DNA: TGTGCCACTACACCAACAGAGATTGTAAACAATGAGCAGTTCTTC. Its translation: CATTPTEIVNNEQFF.

CDR3 DNA: TGTGCCAGCAGCGCCTACTGGGGGGACAATGAGCAGTTCTTC. This sequence encodes CASSAYWGDNEQFF. This chain uses TRBV9 with TRBJ2-1; D is possibly TRBD2 (6 bases). The CDR3 is made up of 14 amino acids. Germline V gene lookup returns CDR1 SGDLS and CDR2 YYNGEE. V dropped 3 bases and J dropped 5 bases, with 12 bases sitting between them.

This clone was observed a single time. V and J are TRBV18 and TRBJ2-7; 7 bases align to TRBD1. This CDR3 comprises 14 residues. The junction had 6 bases not matched to a gene; V was cut back by 4 bases and J by 3 bases. CDR1 KGHSH and CDR2 LQKENI come from the germline V gene. As DNA, the CDR3 is TGTGCCAGCTCACGCCGGGACAGCTTCTACGAGCAGTACTTC. This sequence encodes CASSRRDSFYEQYF.

CDR3 DNA: TGTGCCAGCAGTCAAAAAAATCAGCCCCAGCATTTT. It encodes CASSQKNQPQHF. The genes are TRBV27 and TRBJ1-5; D gene ambiguous. Deletions cut 5 bases from V and 4 bases from J, with 6 bases between. The CDR3 runs to 12 residues. CDR1 is MNHEY, CDR2 SMNVEV, per germline (reference sequence).

The V gene is TRBV14, the J gene TRBJ1-4; D remains ambiguous. Trimming removed 3 bases at V and 0 bases at J, with 5 bases between. CDR3 length: 14 amino acids. Germline CDR1 reads SGHDN; CDR2 reads FVKESK. The CDR3 sequence is CASSHPATNEKLFF. The CDR3 bases are TGTGCCAGCAGCCACCCAGCAACTAATGAAAAACTGTTTTTT.

V gene TRBV6-6 combines with J gene TRBJ1-1, with TRBD1 matching 10 bases. The germline gives CDR1 MNHNY, CDR2 SVGAGI (reference sequence). V lost 6 bases, J lost 4 bases, and 5 bases stayed unmatched. There are 14 residues in the CDR3. For the CDR3, the DNA is TGTGCCAGCAGCCGGACAGGGGGGATCACTGAAGCTTTCTTT. Its translation: CASSRTGGITEAFF.

The chain links TRBV6-5 to TRBJ1-5; D ambiguous. CDR3 size: 13 residues. Looked up from germline, CDR1 is MNHEY and CDR2 is SVGAGI. DNA of the CDR3: TGTGCTACAGCCCCGGGGATGAGTCAGCCCCAGCATTTT. Translation: CATAPGMSQPQHF.

The rearrangement links TRBV5-4 to TRBJ2-7; possible D gene TRBD2, 5 bases. The V end lost 0 bases, the J end lost 7 bases, and 11 bases lay between the germline ends. This CDR3 contains 13 residues. CDR1 and CDR2 from the germline V gene are SGHNT and YYREEE (reference sequence). DNA for the CDR3: TGTGCCAGCAGCTTGGGGACGGGGATTGAGCAGTACTTC. The encoded protein is CASSLGTGIEQYF.

The J gene is TRBJ1-4, the V gene TRBV5-6; 9 nucleotides match TRBD1. The V and J ends lost 5 bases and 8 bases, in that order; junction bases with no gene match: 10. Germline lookup yields CDR1 SGHDT and CDR2 YYEEEE. The length of the CDR3 is 15 residues. The CDR3 region is CASSFGTGRHEKLFF. The CDR3 DNA is TGTGCCAGCAGTTTCGGGACAGGGCGGCACGAAAAACTGTTTTTT.

This chain joins TRBV5-4 and TRBJ1-1, with 9 bases identical to TRBD1. Losses at the gene ends were 0 bases for V and 10 bases for J; bases not matched to a gene: 7. The CDR3 runs to 14 residues. Germline values: CDR1 SGHNT, CDR2 YYREEE (reference sequence). The CDR3 nucleotides are TGTGCCAGCAGCTTGGGACCTGAGGACAGGGGAGCTTTCTTT. Translated: CASSLGPEDRGAFF.

The rearrangement uses TRBV5-6 and TRBJ2-3, with D perhaps matching TRBD2 (7 bases). The CDR3 has 12 amino acids. Between the trimmed V and J ends, which lost 2 bases and 9 bases, there was a span of 10 bases. Germline loops: CDR1 SGHDT, CDR2 YYEEEE. The CDR3 protein is CASSFRGGTQYF. In DNA, the CDR3 is TGTGCCAGCAGCTTCAGGGGAGGGACGCAGTATTTT.